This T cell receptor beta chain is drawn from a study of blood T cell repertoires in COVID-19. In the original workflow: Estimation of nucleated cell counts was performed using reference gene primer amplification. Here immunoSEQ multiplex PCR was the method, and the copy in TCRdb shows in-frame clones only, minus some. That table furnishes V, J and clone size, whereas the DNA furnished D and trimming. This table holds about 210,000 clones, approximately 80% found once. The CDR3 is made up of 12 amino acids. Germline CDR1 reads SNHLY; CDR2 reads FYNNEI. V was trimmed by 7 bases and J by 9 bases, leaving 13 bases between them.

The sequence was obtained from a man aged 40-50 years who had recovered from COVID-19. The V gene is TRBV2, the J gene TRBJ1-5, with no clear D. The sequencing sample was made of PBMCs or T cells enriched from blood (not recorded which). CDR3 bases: TGTGCCAGCATGGCGGAATTGCCGCCCCAGCATTTT. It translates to CASMAELPPQHF.